Following are 27 T cell receptor beta chains from one sample sequenced in a study of cytomegalovirus exposure and HLA in healthy donors. PCR used 60 Vbeta primers and 13 Jbeta primers. Using immunoSEQ multiplex PCR, the repertoire was profiled, and TCRdb retains in-frame clones only, with some absent. Here the sample spans 150,000 to 200,000 clones, more than 75% being singletons. The sample consisted of PBMCs. These receptors came from a man aged 18 to 29 in good health and CMV-seropositive.

This clone was recorded only once. The rearrangement joins TRBV7-2 to TRBJ1-5; D possibly corresponds to TRBD1 (5 bases). CDR1 is SGHTA, CDR2 FQGNSA, per germline. V shed 2 bases and J shed 2 bases, with 10 bases lying between them. The length of the CDR3 is 15 residues. For the CDR3, the DNA is TGTGCCAGCAGCTTATACAGGTCAGGCAATCAGCCCCAGCATTTT. The encoded protein is CASSLYRSGNQPQHF.

The rearrangement uses TRBV9 and TRBJ2-1; D is perhaps TRBD2 (6 bases). This CDR3 is built from 15 residues. The V end lost 4 bases, the J end lost 3 bases, and 14 bases lay between the germline ends. The germline V gene encodes CDR1 SGDLS and CDR2 YYNGEE. The CDR3 DNA sequence: TGTGCCAGCAGCCGGACTCGCGGGGACTACAATGAGCAGTTCTTC. Translating gives CASSRTRGDYNEQFF.

This chain uses TRBV6-1 with TRBJ1-5, with D perhaps matching TRBD1 (6 bases). V dropped 7 bases and J dropped 0 bases, with 13 bases sitting between them. There are 15 residues in the CDR3. CDR1 and CDR2 from the germline V gene are MNHNS and SASEGT. Here the CDR3 reads CASKDSEYSNQPQHF. CDR3 DNA sequence: TGTGCCAGCAAGGACAGTGAATATAGCAATCAGCCCCAGCATTTT.

The gene calls are TRBV19 and TRBJ1-1; perhaps TRBD1 as D (6 bases). The V gene lost 3 bases and the J gene lost 4 bases, with 9 bases spanning the gap. CDR3 length: 13 amino acids. CDR1 and CDR2 from the germline V gene are LNHDA and SQIVND (reference sequence). This CDR3 is CASSINRVTEAFF. DNA for the CDR3: TGTGCCAGTAGTATTAACAGGGTCACTGAAGCTTTCTTT.

This clone was observed a few times. V usage is TRBV11-2 and J usage is TRBJ2-1; 7 bases line up with TRBD1. The CDR3 covers 14 residues. With 1 base clipped from V and 6 bases from J, the junction kept 3 bases outside the gene matches. Germline V gene data show CDR1 as SGHAT and CDR2 as FQNNGV. This chain's CDR3 is CASSLGQGSNEQFF. The DNA for the CDR3 is TGTGCCAGCAGCTTAGGACAGGGCAGCAATGAGCAGTTCTTC.

The V call is TRBV11-2, the J call TRBJ2-3; D possibly corresponds to TRBD1 (6 bases). The length of the CDR3 is 15 residues. Germline lookup yields CDR1 SGHAT and CDR2 FQNNGV. V was trimmed by 3 bases and J by 2 bases, leaving 12 bases between them. CDR3 protein: CASSFQTGFTDTQYF. The CDR3 DNA is TGTGCCAGCAGCTTTCAGACAGGTTTCACAGATACGCAGTATTTT.

Concerning this clone itself: Lacking the conserved final phenylalanine or tryptophan, this CDR3 likely reflects a read error. CDR3 sequence: CASSRGLNTEAFV. In DNA, the CDR3 is TGTGCCAGCTCGAGGGGGCTGAACACTGAAGCTTTCGTT. V usage is TRBV7-6 and J usage is TRBJ1-1; 7 bases match TRBD1. Germline CDR1 reads SGHVS; CDR2 reads FNYEAQ. With 8 bases clipped from V and 0 bases from J, the junction kept 3 bases outside the gene matches. The CDR3 has 13 residues.

The rearrangement links TRBV6-5 to TRBJ1-5; possibly TRBD1 for D (5 bases). Germline CDR1 and CDR2: MNHEY and SVGAGI. CDR3 length equals 14 residues. The germline V and J ends were trimmed by 0 bases and 6 bases, with 9 bases remaining between them. The CDR3 is CASSYSGGFQPQHF. The CDR3 coding sequence is TGTGCCAGCAGTTACTCGGGGGGGTTTCAGCCCCAGCATTTT.

The CDR3 bases are TGTGCCAGCAGTGCGGCGGCGGGGACGGCTAGCTCCTATAATTCACCCCTCCACTTT. Protein sequence: CASSAAAGTASSYNSPLHF. This chain uses TRBV2 with TRBJ1-6, with D perhaps matching TRBD1 (5 bases). V was clipped by 4 bases and J by 0 bases, with 19 bases between them. CDR1 and CDR2 (germline): SNHLY, FYNNEI. The CDR3 covers 19 residues.

The chain combines TRBV6-5 with TRBJ2-7; 7 bases are shared with TRBD2. The CDR3 runs 14 residues. Germline V lookup: CDR1 MNHEY, CDR2 SVGAGI. V trimming: 10 bases; J trimming: 0 bases; junction bases outside the gene matches: 9. The CDR3 nucleotides are TGTGCCACGAGAGGGGACTACCCCTCCTACGAGCAGTACTTC. It specifies CATRGDYPSYEQYF.

This clone was detected only a few times. The chain carries TRBV6-1 and TRBJ2-1; 7 bases align to TRBD2. The CDR3 covers 16 residues. The germline V gene has CDR1 MNHNS and CDR2 SASEGT. V gave up 1 base and J gave up 3 bases; unmatched junction bases: 6. The CDR3 DNA sequence: TGTGCCAGCAGTGAAGGAGCGGGGACCTACTACAATGAGCAGTTCTTC. Its translation is CASSEGAGTYYNEQFF.

The count of this clone is one. The CDR3: CASSPGSPSINTEAFF. The CDR3 DNA follows: TGTGCCAGCTCGCCGGGGTCTCCTTCTATTAACACTGAAGCTTTCTTT. The chain has TRBV18 and TRBJ1-1; D unclear. Germline-derived CDR1 and CDR2 are KGHSH and LQKENI. CDR3 length equals 16 residues. V was clipped by 6 bases and J by 2 bases, with 19 bases between them.

This rearrangement joins TRBV5-4 to TRBJ2-1; perhaps TRBD2 as D (7 bases). The germline V gene has CDR1 SGHNT and CDR2 YYREEE (reference sequence). CDR3 length equals 15 residues. V lost 4 bases and J 0 bases, leaving 11 bases between the germline ends. The CDR3 protein is CASSGGASSYNEQFF. The CDR3 DNA is TGTGCCAGCAGCGGGGGGGCGAGCTCCTACAATGAGCAGTTCTTC.

V usage is TRBV5-1 and J usage is TRBJ1-2; D may be TRBD1 (6 bases). The V end lost 4 bases, the J end lost 3 bases, and 13 bases lay between the germline ends. The CDR3 runs 14 residues. Germline V CDR1 and CDR2: SGHRS, YFSETQ. The CDR3 DNA sequence: TGCGCCAGCAGCGCAGGGGTGTTCGACTATGGCTACACCTTC. This translates into CASSAGVFDYGYTF.

The gene calls are TRBV5-1 and TRBJ2-7; perhaps TRBD2 as D (7 bases). CDR3 size: 17 residues. V was shortened by 1 base and J by 5 bases, with 22 bases between the two germline ends. Germline assignment: CDR1 SGHRS and CDR2 YFSETQ. CDR3 nucleotides: TGCGCCAGCAGCTTGCCCGGACACCGGGGGGCGTCTAACGAGCAGTACTTC. It codes for CASSLPGHRGASNEQYF.

The V and J genes are TRBV7-9 and TRBJ2-7; tentative D call: TRBD1 (6 bases). This CDR3 is 15 amino acids long. CDR1 SEHNR and CDR2 FQNEAQ come from the germline V gene (reference sequence). The V gene lost 5 bases and the J gene lost 2 bases, with 16 bases spanning the gap. Here the CDR3 DNA reads TGTGCCAGCAGCCAAGAGGGCTCAGGGGCCTACGAGCAGTACTTC. Protein product: CASSQEGSGAYEQYF.

This clone was picked up one time. The V gene is TRBV7-2, the J gene TRBJ1-5; 8 bases fit TRBD1. This CDR3 spans 14 amino acids. Germline lookup yields CDR1 SGHTA and CDR2 FQGNSA. The ends lost 1 base at V and 11 bases at J; junction bases unmatched: 7. CDR3 region: CASSLGTGSPSQHF. The CDR3, as DNA: TGTGCCAGCAGCTTAGGGACAGGGAGTCCTTCCCAGCATTTT.

The chain recombines TRBV14 with TRBJ1-1; D is uncertain. Trimming removed 1 base from V and 4 bases from J, with 10 bases in between. Germline CDR1 SGHDN, CDR2 FVKESK. The CDR3 has 14 amino acids. The DNA for the CDR3 is TGTGCCAGCAGCCAAGCCGGGGTAAGCACTGAAGCTTTCTTT. Its translation is CASSQAGVSTEAFF.

This clone was found a few times. V is TRBV6-1 and J is TRBJ2-7, with TRBD1 as a possible D gene (6 bases). With 8 bases removed from V and 2 bases from J, the gap between germline ends came to 13 bases. CDR1 is MNHNS, CDR2 SASEGT, per germline. This CDR3 region has 13 residues. CDR3 nucleotides: TGTGCCAGCGGGGCAGGGGTCGCCTACGAGCAGTACTTC. Translated: CASGAGVAYEQYF.

This chain connects TRBV7-9 to TRBJ2-7; D is undetermined. Germline-derived CDR1 and CDR2 are SEHNR and FQNEAQ (reference sequence). The CDR3 contains 12 residues. V lost 2 bases to trimming and J lost 6 bases, with 8 bases between them. The CDR3, as DNA: TGTGCCAGCAGCTTATCCCCGGTCGAGCAGTACTTC. This codes for CASSLSPVEQYF.

The chain carries TRBV19 and TRBJ1-1, with 7 bases that match TRBD1. This CDR3 is 14 amino acids long. V shed 6 bases, J shed 6 bases, and the junction held 10 bases outside the gene matches. The germline gives CDR1 LNHDA, CDR2 SQIVND (reference sequence). The CDR3: CASRTGSDSSEAFF. The CDR3 DNA reads as TGTGCCAGTAGGACAGGGAGTGACAGCTCTGAAGCTTTCTTT.

The chain combines TRBV5-6 with TRBJ2-1; a weak D match, TRBD1 (6 bases). The CDR3 is 13 amino acids. Germline CDR1 reads SGHDT; CDR2 reads YYEEEE. Deletions cut 4 bases from V and 9 bases from J, with 14 bases between. CDR3 nucleotide sequence: TGTGCCAGCAGCGGGGGCGCGGTTCTTGAGCAGTTCTTC. Its protein is CASSGGAVLEQFF.

The gene calls are TRBV6-5 and TRBJ1-6; 9 bases agree with TRBD1. V was clipped by 7 bases and J by 9 bases; unmatched bases: 10. The CDR3 is 15 amino acids. Germline CDR1 reads MNHEY; CDR2 reads SVGAGI. CDR3 amino acids: CASNPGQGMGSPLHF. CDR3 sequence (DNA): TGTGCCAGCAACCCGGGACAGGGAATGGGTTCACCCCTCCACTTT.

The CDR3 reads CASSIGGTANEKLFF. As DNA, the CDR3 is TGTGCCAGTAGTATAGGGGGGACAGCGAATGAAAAACTGTTTTTT. This chain joins TRBV19 and TRBJ1-4; 7 bases align to TRBD1. This CDR3 comprises 15 residues. V shed 1 base and J 5 bases; nucleotides not matched to a gene: 4. Germline loops: CDR1 LNHDA, CDR2 SQIVND (reference sequence).

CDR3 loop: CASSEDRAQPQHF. In nucleotides, the CDR3 is TGCGCCAGCAGCGAGGACAGGGCTCAGCCCCAGCATTTT. The chain recombines TRBV5-1 with TRBJ1-5; TRBD1 matches at 8 bases. The junction had 3 bases not matched to a gene; V was cut back by 4 bases and J by 6 bases. This CDR3 is 13 amino acids long. Looked up from germline, CDR1 is SGHRS and CDR2 is YFSETQ.

The CDR3 bases are TGTGCCTGGAGTGCAACAGGGTTGCGCTATGGCTACACCTTC. The encoded protein is CAWSATGLRYGYTF. The chain carries TRBV30 and TRBJ1-2, with D possibly matching TRBD1 (6 bases). This CDR3 has 14 amino acids. V lost 1 base and J 4 bases, leaving 13 bases between the germline ends. Germline V CDR1 and CDR2: GTSNPN, SVGIG (reference sequence).

J is TRBJ1-1 and V is TRBV27; no clear D. The germline V and J ends were trimmed by 5 bases and 3 bases, with 7 bases remaining between them. CDR1 is MNHEY and CDR2 is SMNVEV in the germline V gene (reference sequence). The CDR3 totals 12 residues. The CDR3 DNA reads TGTGCCAGCAGTCTGGAGGACACTGAAGCTTTCTTT. Its translation is CASSLEDTEAFF.